This paragraph covers one TCR beta chain sequence. Its target is not known. There are 17 residues in the CDR3. The V end was cut by 1 base, the J end by 0 bases, with 13 bases between. Germline lookup yields CDR1 LGHNA and CDR2 YNFKEQ. The source of the sample is a study of post-analysis software for immune sequencing data. General study points: Higher frequency in patients than in controls was seen for roughly five TRBV segments, with TRBV5-6, TRBV5-1 and TRBV20-1 among them. Comparison with controls showed significantly lower normalized Chao1 diversity in multiple sclerosis patients. Co-batched samples clustered tightly together by F measure.

cDNA libraries for TCR beta contained unique molecular identifiers. Out of roughly 1 to 10 million T cells, 480,000 or so cDNA molecules were generated. TCRdb reanalysed the PCR reads using MiXCR and keeps one entry per CDR3 protein. The top ten clones hold about an eighth of a sample with around 440,000 distinct CDR3 sequences, around 40% of them seen once. The chain links TRBV4-2 to TRBJ2-1; D unresolved. This receptor was identified in a girl aged 10-17 years with multiple sclerosis. The sample comprised blood. CDR3 sequence reads: CASSQVPAQSSYNEQFF. The DNA for the CDR3 is TGTGCCAGCAGCCAAGTCCCAGCCCAGAGCTCCTACAATGAGCAGTTCTTC.